Below, one TCR beta chain is given with its context. At one end, the junction sequence differs from germline, possibly due to a read error. TCRdb reprocessed the PCR reads using MiXCR. The data contain roughly 13,000 clones, just under 30% of them seen just once; the ten biggest clones take up about 4%. The sample originates from a study of metastatic and nonmetastatic thyroid tumors. The CDR3 length is 14 residues. The V gene's germline CDR1 is KGHSH and CDR2 LQKENI. All patients were treatment-naive before thyroid surgery. V is TRBV18 and J is TRBJ2-2; D unclear. Material for sequencing was blood. This TCR came from a female donor with papillary thyroid cancer or a benign thyroid nodule (not recorded which). Some clones in this sample may be carry-over from other donors' samples. The CDR3 loop is CASSRCSGTWELFF. Here the CDR3 DNA reads TGTGCCAGCTCACGATGCTCTGGCACCTGGGAGCTGTTTTTT.